Reported below is one T cell receptor beta chain. Losses at the gene ends were 2 bases for V and 6 bases for J; bases not matched to a gene: 8. The CDR3 runs 15 residues. CDR1 is MNHEY and CDR2 is SMNVEV in the germline V gene (reference sequence). Assay: immunoSEQ multiplex PCR; the TCRdb copy retains only in-frame clones and omits some. Of approximately 97,000 clones in the sample, 90% were seen once. This sample is drawn from a study of blood T cell repertoires in COVID-19. The clonotype comes from a man in his sixties with acute or convalescent COVID-19. The V and J genes are TRBV27 and TRBJ1-1, with 8 bases that match TRBD1. The sequencing sample was made of peripheral blood. DNA for the CDR3: TGTGCCAGCAGTTTACGATGGACAGGGATCTCTGAAGCTTTCTTT. It is translated as CASSLRWTGISEAFF.